What follows is one TCR beta chain and its context. No antigen is known for it. Base qualities are missing; no much larger clone stands one base away. This record comes from a study of yellow fever vaccine responses in identical twins (dated by TCRdb to the late 2010s). Turning to the overall study: The study precisely tracked vaccine-responding T cell clones in identical twins. Summary of the overall study and its limitations: The authors reported that the T cell response to vaccination in identical twins appeared partly convergent and partly personalized.

Preparation of the library involved RT-PCR. Sequencing took place on an Illumina HiSeq 2500. The public reads were reanalyzed by TCRdb: fastp trimming at Q25, MiXCR alignment, in-frame beta chains only. Each record represents a unique CDR3 protein, reported with the most common genes and DNA among its rows. Recorded for this sample are nearly 2,500 distinct CDR3 sequences; roughly 85% of them occurred a single time. Roughly 3.7% of the sample comes from the top ten. The CDR3 has 14 amino acids, counting the end cysteine and phenylalanine. This entry keeps only the CDR3 DNA: 42 bases, framed from base 1. The germline V gene (reference sequence) supplies CDR1 DFQATT and CDR2 SNEGSKA. The germline V and J ends show losses of 6 bases and 7 bases respectively, and no gene match explains 7 bases of the junction.

The receptor's source is a woman younger than 35 who received the yellow fever vaccine. Donor details come from another sample of the same person, matched by shared clones. Rearrangement joined TRBV20-1 to TRBJ2-1; TRBD2 lines up with 12 middle nucleotides. This sample comprised T cells from blood (PBMCs), unsorted or a sorted subset (not recorded which), obtained before or after yellow fever vaccination (not recorded which). The CDR3 loop reads CSATTSGRRNEQFF. The DNA reads as follows: TGCAGTGCCACGACTAGCGGGAGAAGAAATGAGCAGTTCTTC.